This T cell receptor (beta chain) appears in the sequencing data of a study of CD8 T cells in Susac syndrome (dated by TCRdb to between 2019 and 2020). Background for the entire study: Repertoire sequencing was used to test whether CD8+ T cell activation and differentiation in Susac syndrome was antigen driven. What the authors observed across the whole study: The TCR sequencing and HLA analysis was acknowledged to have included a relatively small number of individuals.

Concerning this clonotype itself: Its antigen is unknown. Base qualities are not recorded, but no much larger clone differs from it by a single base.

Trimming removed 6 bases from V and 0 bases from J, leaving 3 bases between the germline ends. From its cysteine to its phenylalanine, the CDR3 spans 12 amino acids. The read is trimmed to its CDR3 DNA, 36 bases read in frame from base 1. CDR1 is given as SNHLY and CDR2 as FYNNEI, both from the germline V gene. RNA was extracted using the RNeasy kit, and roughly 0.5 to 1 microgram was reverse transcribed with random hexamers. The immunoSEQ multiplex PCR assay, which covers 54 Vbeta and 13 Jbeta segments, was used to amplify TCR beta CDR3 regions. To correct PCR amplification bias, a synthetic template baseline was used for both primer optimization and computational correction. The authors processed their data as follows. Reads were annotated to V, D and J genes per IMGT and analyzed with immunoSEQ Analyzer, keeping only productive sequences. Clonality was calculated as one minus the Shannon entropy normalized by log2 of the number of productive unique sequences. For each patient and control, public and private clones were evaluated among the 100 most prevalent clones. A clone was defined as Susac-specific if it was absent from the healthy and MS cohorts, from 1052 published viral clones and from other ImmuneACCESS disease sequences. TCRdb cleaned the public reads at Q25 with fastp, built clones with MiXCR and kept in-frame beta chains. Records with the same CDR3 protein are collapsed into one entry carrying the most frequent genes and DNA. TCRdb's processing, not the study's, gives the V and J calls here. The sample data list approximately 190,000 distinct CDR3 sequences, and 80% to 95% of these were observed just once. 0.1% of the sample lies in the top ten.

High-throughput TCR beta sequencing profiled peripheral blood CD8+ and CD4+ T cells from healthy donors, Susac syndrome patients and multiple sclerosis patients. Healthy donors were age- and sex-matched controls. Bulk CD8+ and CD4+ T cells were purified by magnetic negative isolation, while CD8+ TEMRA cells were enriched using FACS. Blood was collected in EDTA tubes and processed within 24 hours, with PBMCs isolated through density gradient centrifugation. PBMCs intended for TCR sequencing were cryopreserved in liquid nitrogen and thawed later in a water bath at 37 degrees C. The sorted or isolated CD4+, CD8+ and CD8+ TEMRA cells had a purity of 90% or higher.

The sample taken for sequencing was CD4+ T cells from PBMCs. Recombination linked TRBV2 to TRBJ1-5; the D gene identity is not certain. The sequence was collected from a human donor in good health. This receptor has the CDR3 CASRSSNQPQHF. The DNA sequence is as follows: TGTGCCAGCAGAAGTAGCAATCAGCCCCAGCATTTT. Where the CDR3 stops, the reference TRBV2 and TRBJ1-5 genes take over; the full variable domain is EPEVTQTPSHQVTQMGQEVILRCVPISNHLYFYWYRQILGQKVEFLVSFYNNEISEKSEIFDDQFSVERPDGSNFTLKIRSTKLEDSAMYFCASRSSNQPQHFGDGTRLSIL.